The present TCR beta chain was sequenced within a study of shared clonotypes between healthy human individuals. This CDR3 contains 18 residues. Germline trimming cut 1 base from V and 4 bases from J; bases unmatched to any gene: 14. The germline CDR1 and CDR2 sequences are LGHNA and YNFKEQ. The genomic DNA of each subset was split evenly across several immunoSEQ plates. The repertoire was sequenced with immunoSEQ multiplex PCR; TCRdb's copy has only in-frame clones and lacks some. The data contain approximately 480,000 clones, 60% to 80% of them singletons. The sample consisted of PBMCs. V and J are TRBV4-2 and TRBJ2-5, with 8 bases identical to TRBD1. The clonotype was recovered from a woman in her 40s in good health. Some clones in this sample may be carry-over from other donors' samples. Written as DNA, the CDR3 is TGTGCCAGCAGCCAAGTTTCGAATGGACAGGGCGGGTCAGAGACCCAGTACTTC. Its translation: CASSQVSNGQGGSETQYF.